Listed here are 24 T cell receptor beta chains from one sample, sequenced in a study of human CD8 memory T cell subsets. Researchers made TCR beta libraries via UMI-labeled 5' RACE. Each CDR3 protein gets one entry in TCRdb, which reprocessed the 5' RACE reads and gives no DNA. This sample lists approximately 9,400 distinct CDR3 sequences; its ten largest clones have just over 20%. The specimen was CD8+ T cells from PBMCs. The receptor set was obtained from a human donor in good health.

This CDR3 is CAIEAEQNTEAFF. The chain couples TRBV10-3 to TRBJ1-1. Germline V lookup: CDR1 ENHRY, CDR2 SYGVKD. CDR3 length: 13 amino acids.

V gene TRBV6-1 combines with J gene TRBJ2-1; no DNA is available, so the TRBD1 call from TCRdb remains unchecked. CDR3 size: 15 residues. Germline CDR1 reads MNHNS; CDR2 reads SASEGT. CDR3 amino acids: CASSEALGGHNEQFF.

The chain has TRBV20-1 and TRBJ2-3; TCRdb's D call, TRBD2, is unchecked because there is no DNA. The CDR3 contains 18 residues. Germline CDR1 and CDR2: DFQATT and SNEGSKA (reference sequence). This CDR3 reads CSARGSGTRDTSTDTQYF.

CDR3 sequence reads: CASSYSSLGIADEQYF. This chain uses TRBV6-5 with TRBJ2-7. Germline V CDR1 and CDR2: MNHEY, SVGAGI. CDR3 size: 16 residues.

Its frequency marks this clonotype as medium-sized (0.01 to 0.1%). The chain combines TRBV12-3 or TRBV12-4 with TRBJ2-7. The CDR3 extends over 12 amino acids. Here the CDR3 reads CASSSVFYEQYF.

The chain is built from TRBV5-6 and TRBJ1-5. The germline CDR1 and CDR2 sequences are SGHDT and YYEEEE. The CDR3 runs to 14 residues. The CDR3 loop is CASSLWQDNQPQHF.

In terms of frequency, this clonotype is medium-sized. V gene TRBV29-1 combines with J gene TRBJ2-7; TCRdb selects TRBD1, and the lack of DNA leaves this call unchecked. Per germline, CDR1 SQVTM and CDR2 ANQGSEA. The CDR3 has 15 amino acids. CDR3 region: CSVESPRGDSYEQYF.

This chain joins TRBV19 and TRBJ1-1; TCRdb returns TRBD1, unconfirmable since there is no DNA. In germline, CDR1 is LNHDA, CDR2 SQIVND (reference sequence). The CDR3 loop spans 13 amino acids. CDR3 residues: CASKRGRGTEAFF.

The V call is TRBV24-1, the J call TRBJ1-2. This CDR3 is 16 amino acids long. Germline values: CDR1 KGHDR, CDR2 SFDVKD. The CDR3 is CATSDDGGPNEYGYTF.

This chain joins TRBV20-1 and TRBJ2-7; TCRdb's D gene call, TRBD1, goes unchecked for lack of DNA. The CDR3 has 14 residues. The germline CDR1 and CDR2 sequences are DFQATT and SNEGSKA (reference sequence). CDR3 residues: CSATAGQGTYEQYF.

The CDR3 here is CASSPSGTPRNTIYF. The J gene is TRBJ1-3, the V gene TRBV27. The CDR3 length is 15 residues. Germline V lookup: CDR1 MNHEY, CDR2 SMNVEV (reference sequence).

The chain employs TRBV6-2 or TRBV6-3 and TRBJ2-7; TCRdb gives TRBD2 as the D gene, but with no DNA this cannot be confirmed. The germline gives CDR1 MNHEY, CDR2 SVGEGT. The CDR3 has 14 residues. The CDR3 spells CASSLTGTSGEQYF.

The chain recombines TRBV15 with TRBJ1-2. CDR1 and CDR2 from the germline V gene are LNHNV and YYDKDF (reference sequence). This CDR3 has 14 amino acids. This CDR3 is CATSRALVNYGYTF.

The V and J genes are TRBV4-1 and TRBJ2-3; TCRdb lists TRBD1, though no DNA is available to test this call. Germline V gene sequence: CDR1 MGHRA, CDR2 YSYEKL. The CDR3 is 17 amino acids. CDR3 residues: CASSQVKRTDIQDTQYF.

The rearrangement joins TRBV7-2 to TRBJ1-5; TCRdb's assignment of TRBD1 cannot be checked, as there is no DNA. This CDR3 is built from 15 residues. Germline V CDR1 and CDR2: SGHTA, FQGNSA. The CDR3 protein is CASSLETGGSQPQHF.

The chain recombines TRBV4-1 with TRBJ1-1. Germline CDR1 and CDR2: MGHRA and YSYEKL. The CDR3 runs to 14 residues. CDR3 region: CASSQHIENTEAFF.

V is TRBV27 and J is TRBJ1-5. In germline, CDR1 is MNHEY, CDR2 SMNVEV (reference sequence). The CDR3 has 14 residues. CDR3 protein: CASSLSQVNQPQHF.

The genes are TRBV7-8 and TRBJ2-7; TCRdb returns TRBD1, unconfirmable since there is no DNA. Germline lookup yields CDR1 SGHVS and CDR2 FQNEAQ. CDR3 length: 14 amino acids. CDR3 loop: CASSFRRDGYEQYF.

V gene TRBV5-4 combines with J gene TRBJ2-1; TCRdb calls TRBD2, which cannot be checked without DNA. In germline, CDR1 is SGHNT, CDR2 YYREEE (reference sequence). This CDR3 is 16 amino acids long. CDR3 residues: CASSVEGLAGYNEQFF.

The V and J genes are TRBV4-1 and TRBJ1-5; TCRdb designates TRBD1, a call that cannot be tested without DNA. Germline assignment: CDR1 MGHRA and CDR2 YSYEKL. This CDR3 region has 15 residues. The CDR3 loop is CASSQESRGSQPQHF.

This clonotype is classed as medium-sized by frequency. V gene TRBV28 combines with J gene TRBJ2-1. Germline V CDR1 and CDR2: MDHEN, SYDVKM. This CDR3 is 15 amino acids long. The CDR3: CASRREESSYNEQFF.

The rearrangement uses TRBV7-9 and TRBJ1-1. CDR1 is SEHNR, CDR2 FQNEAQ, per germline (reference sequence). This CDR3 region has 15 residues. CDR3 loop: CASSSLDSGGTEAFF.

The rearrangement joins TRBV15 to TRBJ1-6; the TCRdb call, TRBD1, lacks DNA for checking. Germline loops: CDR1 LNHNV, CDR2 YYDKDF (reference sequence). CDR3 length: 14 residues. Here the CDR3 reads CATSREGGNSPLHF.

Measured by frequency, this clonotype is medium-sized (0.01 to 0.1%). The chain links TRBV9 to TRBJ2-7; lacking DNA, the TRBD1 call made by TCRdb goes unchecked. The CDR3 is 14 residues long. Germline CDR1 and CDR2: SGDLS and YYNGEE. The CDR3 protein is CASSASGAPREQYF.